Listed below are T cell receptor beta chains from one sample, sequenced in a study of regulatory T cells in long-lasting Graves disease. A single record per CDR3 protein comes from TCRdb applying MiXCR to the multiplex PCR reads. The sample yields 650,000 to 700,000 distinct CDR3 sequences, roughly 30% seen once. This specimen was peripheral blood mononuclear cells (PBMCs), taken when the disease was refractory, from a patient treated with antithyroid drugs. These receptor sequences come from a female donor with Graves disease. CDR3s leave out the opening cysteine and the closing phenylalanine or tryptophan.

V: TRBV11-2; J: TRBJ2-1; CDR3: ASSSRTSLDEQF
V: TRBV2; J: TRBJ1-4; CDR3: ASSEAAGGNEKLF
V: TRBV19; J: TRBJ1-6; CDR3: ASSIRGQGNSPLH
V: TRBV9; J: TRBJ2-7; CDR3: ASSGEDRPYEQY
V: TRBV28; J: TRBJ2-2; CDR3: ASSYSVGVETGELF
V: TRBV20-1; J: TRBJ1-1; CDR3: SARVMGREAF
V: TRBV12-3/TRBV12-4; J: TRBJ2-5; CDR3: ASSSLRFGETQY
V: TRBV12-3/TRBV12-4; J: TRBJ1-4; CDR3: ASKNGQTTNEKLF
V: TRBV12-3/TRBV12-4; J: TRBJ2-7; CDR3: TSSFGQGGTYEQY
V: TRBV7-9; J: TRBJ2-7; CDR3: ASSPRQLLSYEQY
V: TRBV20-1; J: TRBJ2-3; CDR3: SALRGTGYTQY
V: TRBV29-1; J: TRBJ1-2; CDR3: SGGHGYGYT
V: TRBV6-1; J: TRBJ1-3; CDR3: ASSRLATGAGNTIY
V: TRBV20-1; J: TRBJ1-1; CDR3: SARDDRNTEAF
V: TRBV4-1; J: TRBJ1-5; CDR3: ASSQDVRVRNQPQH
V: TRBV20-1; J: TRBJ1-1; CDR3: SARDATGGNTEAF
V: TRBV29-1; J: TRBJ1-2; CDR3: SVDWQENYGYT